The source of this T cell receptor beta chain is a study of blood T cell repertoires in COVID-19. The CDR3 runs 14 residues. Trimming cost V 8 bases and J 9 bases, with 20 bases left between them. Germline V CDR1 and CDR2: LGHDT, YNNKEL (reference sequence). This clone was found once. Clones were sequenced by immunoSEQ multiplex PCR, and TCRdb holds only the in-frame ones, with some missing. The table lists 200,000 to 250,000 clones, 70% to 90% of them singletons. Source material: peripheral blood. The V gene is TRBV3-1 (or the pseudogene TRBV3-2), the J gene TRBJ2-1; D is unclear. This clonotype was sampled from a man aged 35 to 55 with acute or convalescent COVID-19. CDR3 DNA sequence: TGTGCCAGCGGCCGCGGCGGCATGAATTTTGAGCAGTTCTTC. Translation gives CASGRGGMNFEQFF.